What follows is one T cell receptor beta chain and its context. What it recognizes is unknown. A much larger clone differs by one base, so this may be a read error. The entry originates in a study of glioma-infiltrating T cells. The iRepertoire nested amplicon-rescue multiplex PCR amplified TCR alpha and beta CDR3s from RNA. Input was roughly 85-450 ng of tissue mRNA or PBMC total RNA. TCRdb reprocessed the multiplex PCR reads with MiXCR, giving one entry per CDR3 protein. The sample has about 180,000 distinct CDR3 sequences; about 47% are singletons. Germline lookup yields CDR1 SNHLY and CDR2 FYNNEI. The CDR3 is made up of 9 amino acids. Study conclusions and caveats: Above-expected tissue-blood divergence occurred in all gliomas, most in low-grade ones.

Sequenced input: glioma tissue, nonneoplastic brain tissue, or PBMCs (not recorded which). The J gene is TRBJ2-5, the V gene TRBV2, with no clear D. The TCR comes from a human donor with low-grade glioma or glioblastoma, undergoing nonglioma brain surgery, or in good health (not recorded which). DNA of the CDR3: TGTGCCAGACAAGAGACCGAGTACTTC. Amino acids: CARQETEYF. The full variable domain, in which reference TRBV2 and TRBJ2-5 provide the parts outside the CDR3, is EPEVTQTPSHQVTQMGQEVILRCVPISNHLYFYWYRQILGQKVEFLVSFYNNEISEKSEIFDDQFSVERPDGSNFTLKIRSTKLEDSAMYFCARQETEYFGPGTRLLVL.